This T cell receptor beta chain was observed in a study of blood T cell repertoires in COVID-19 (dated by TCRdb to 2020 to 2021). For the study in its entirety: Samples covering the acute and convalescent phases of COVID-19 were provided by collaborators in the United States, Italy and Spain. Subjects who had been exposed to COVID-19, were actively infected with it, or had recovered from it provided the deeply sampled blood TCRbeta repertoires that made up the dataset. The prospective study material was composed of cDNA or gDNA derived from T cells, B-cell-depleted T cells, or PBMCs. HLA class I and class II types, where available, came from metadata supplied by the sample provider rather than from assay-based typing. A freely available public database, intended as a resource for researchers studying the immune response to SARS-CoV-2, is where the repertoires were released. Sample metadata almost always included a de-identified subject ID, COVID-19 status, age in years and sex. The samples were drawn from the first 160 participants of the ongoing ImmuneRACE study and from about 1,200 subjects provided by 6 global collaborators. What the study reported, not specific to this receptor: The amount of clinical and demographic metadata varied by source and participant and was provided uncurated.

Its CDR3 holds 13 amino acids, cysteine through phenylalanine. Only the CDR3 DNA stays, 39 bases, in frame from base 1. V ends up 4 bases short and J 3 bases short, with an unmatched junction base count of 3. The germline V gene supplies CDR1 SGHDT and CDR2 YYEEEE. Regarding this clone: Its antigen is still unknown. One base away there is no much larger clone; base qualities are not given.

At one collaborating source in Seattle, patients were enrolled during active infection and were followed longitudinally through the course of disease. Collaborating institutions collected whole blood in K2EDTA tubes following their own protocols. For TCRbeta analysis, collaborators shipped samples as frozen whole blood, isolated PBMCs, or DNA extracted from either of those sample types. TCRbeta CDR3 regions were amplified from genomic DNA using the immunoSEQ Assay, a bias-controlled multiplex PCR. From the authors' description of their analysis: The number of nucleated cells in each sample was estimated by amplification of reference gene primers within the assay. To quantify the absolute abundance of each unique TCRbeta CDR3 rearrangement, sequence reads were collapsed and filtered. For each sample, productive Simpson clonality was calculated as the square root of Simpson's diversity index across productive rearrangements. The table was pulled from immuneACCESS by TCRdb, which kept in-frame rearrangements only. Such tables lose some clones; where checked, under half of the loss comes from unresolved V genes, and the rest has no known cause. V and J calls and clone size follow that table, whereas D and trimming were derived from the DNA. In all, the sample holds roughly 390,000 clones, and over 75% of those were seen once. The ten largest make up around 9.3% of the sample.

The sequenced sample consisted of peripheral blood. Recombination connected TRBV5-6 to TRBJ2-7, with 8 bases in between that match TRBD1. The clonotype was recovered from a woman aged 25 to 45 with COVID-19, enrolled during active disease. At the DNA level, the sequence is TGTGCCAGCAGCCGAGGACAGGGCTACGAGCAGTACTTC. Translated, it reads CASSRGQGYEQYF.